These 14 T cell receptor beta chains were sequenced from one sample in a study of spatial heterogeneity in lung cancer. Regarding time point: blood at routine non-recurrence follow-up after resection. The authors sequenced whole RNA from tumor, nontumor lung or frozen PBMC without sorting. Each CDR3 protein gets one entry after TCRdb re-called the 5' RACE reads with MiXCR. The sample lists some 110,000 distinct CDR3 sequences; roughly an eighth were seen once. The material was PBMCs, obtained at follow-up. These receptors all come from a male donor with early-stage non-small cell lung cancer.

The chain is built from TRBV5-1 and TRBJ2-7; 9 nucleotides match TRBD1. The CDR3 totals 13 residues. Trimming cost V 1 base and J 7 bases; bases outside gene matches: 3. CDR1 and CDR2 from the germline V gene are SGHRS and YFSETQ. The CDR3 DNA reads TGCGCCAGCAGCTTGAGGACAGGGGATGAGCAGTACTTC. The encoded protein is CASSLRTGDEQYF.

This clonotype has more than one count but fewer than ten. The genes are TRBV28 and TRBJ2-7; the match to TRBD1 covers 8 bases. Germline V lookup: CDR1 MDHEN, CDR2 SYDVKM. The CDR3 is made up of 15 amino acids. The J segment lost 2 bases and the V segment lost 4 bases, leaving 7 bases of the junction unmatched. The CDR3 loop reads CASSSWTGRPYEQYF. CDR3 bases: TGTGCCAGCAGTTCATGGACAGGGAGACCCTACGAGCAGTACTTC.

The table lists this clonotype with a few counts. The genes are TRBV9 and TRBJ2-1, with D tentatively TRBD1 or TRBD2 (5 bases each). The CDR3 length is 13 residues. The germline CDR1 and CDR2 sequences are SGDLS and YYNGEE. The V end was cut by 3 bases, the J end by 6 bases, with 10 bases between. The CDR3 bases are TGTGCCAGCAGCGCCGGGACCGCCAATGAGCAGTTCTTC. This codes for CASSAGTANEQFF. The full variable domain, its missing parts supplied by reference TRBV9 and TRBJ2-1, is DSGVTQTPKHLITATGQRVTLRCSPRSGDLSVYWYQQSLDQGLQFLIQYYNGEERAKGNILERFSAQQFPDLHSELNLSSLELGDSALYFCASSAGTANEQFFGPGTRLTVL.

This clonotype was seen many times. This chain links TRBV30 with TRBJ2-5; 8 bases fit TRBD2. The CDR3 extends over 14 amino acids. J was trimmed by 1 base and V by 5 bases; bases with no gene match: 6. Germline values: CDR1 GTSNPN, CDR2 SVGIG (reference sequence). DNA of the CDR3: TGTGCCTGGGACCGGGCGGGGGGCCAAGAGACCCAGTACTTC. This sequence encodes CAWDRAGGQETQYF.

The gene calls are TRBV11-2 and TRBJ2-3; no clear D. Germline V lookup: CDR1 SGHAT, CDR2 FQNNGV. With 3 bases removed from V and 2 bases from J, the gap between germline ends came to 21 bases. The CDR3 totals 18 residues. This chain's CDR3 is CASSFQRGGQVLTDTQYF. The CDR3, as DNA: TGTGCCAGCAGCTTCCAGAGAGGTGGGCAGGTTCTCACAGATACGCAGTATTTT.

This clonotype was picked up many times. The V and J genes are TRBV7-8 and TRBJ1-2, with no clear D. Germline V lookup: CDR1 SGHVS, CDR2 FQNEAQ. The CDR3 runs 15 residues. Trimming shortened V by 6 bases and J by 2 bases, and 16 bases separated the two germline ends. The CDR3 DNA reads TGTGCCAGCAGACGTCGGGCCCAAGGGAACTATGGCTACACCTTC. The encoded protein is CASRRRAQGNYGYTF.

V is TRBV20-1 and J is TRBJ2-7; 7 nucleotides align to TRBD1. From germline, CDR1 is DFQATT and CDR2 SNEGSKA (reference sequence). After removal of 7 bases from V and 3 bases from J, the junction contained 6 bases not matched to a gene. The CDR3 loop spans 12 amino acids. The CDR3 nucleotides are TGCAGTGTTACGGGACAGAGCTACGAGCAGTACTTC. This codes for CSVTGQSYEQYF.

A few counts support this clonotype. The chain is built from TRBV6-2 or TRBV6-3 and TRBJ1-4; D unresolved. Trimming took 7 bases from V and 7 from J, leaving 10 bases between them. CDR3 length equals 12 residues. In germline, CDR1 is MNHEY, CDR2 SVGEGT. DNA for the CDR3: TGTGCCAGCACCGACGCTTTTGAAAAACTGTTTTTT. This codes for CASTDAFEKLFF.

The genes are TRBV4-3 and TRBJ2-3, with unresolved D. The V and J ends lost 3 bases and 1 base respectively, with 8 bases between them. This CDR3 contains 14 residues. Per the germline V gene, CDR1 is LGHNA and CDR2 is YSLEER. For the CDR3, the DNA is TGCGCCAGCAGCCACGGCGGACGCACAGATACGCAGTATTTT. Its protein product is CASSHGGRTDTQYF.

The rearrangement joins TRBV5-1 to TRBJ1-2; 9 nucleotides agree with TRBD1. V was pared by 2 bases and J by 4 bases, with 3 bases of the junction left unmatched. CDR1 is SGHRS, CDR2 YFSETQ, per germline. The CDR3 loop spans 14 amino acids. The chain's CDR3 is CASSLGTGPYGYTF. CDR3 coding DNA: TGCGCCAGCAGCTTAGGGACAGGGCCCTATGGCTACACCTTC.

The J gene is TRBJ1-5, the V gene TRBV28; TRBD1 might be the D (5 bases). This CDR3 is built from 16 residues. The germline V gene encodes CDR1 MDHEN and CDR2 SYDVKM. Trimming took off 6 bases at V and 3 bases at J, with 18 bases between the two ends. CDR3 protein: CASRQTAGIPNQPQHF. As DNA, the CDR3 is TGTGCCAGCAGACAGACAGCAGGGATCCCCAATCAGCCCCAGCATTTT. Looking up the rest from reference TRBV28 and TRBJ1-5 gives the full variable domain: DVKVTQSSRYLVKRTGEKVFLECVQDMDHENMFWYRQDPGLGLRLIYFSYDVKMKEKGDIPEGYSVSREKKERFSLILESASTNQTSMYLCASRQTAGIPNQPQHFGDGTRLSIL.

The rearrangement links TRBV11-2 to TRBJ2-1; a possible D gene is TRBD2 (5 bases). The V gene's germline CDR1 is SGHAT and CDR2 FQNNGV. Trimming pared 5 bases from V and 3 bases from J, leaving 14 bases between. The CDR3 runs 15 residues. Here the CDR3 reads CASSPPFSGYNEQFF. The DNA for the CDR3 is TGTGCCAGCAGCCCTCCATTCAGCGGCTACAATGAGCAGTTCTTC.

The chain combines TRBV12-3 or TRBV12-4 with TRBJ1-6; D is uncertain. Trimming removed 0 bases at V and 5 bases at J, with 5 bases between. This CDR3 has 14 residues. CDR3: CASSLAANNSPLHF. Here the CDR3 DNA reads TGTGCCAGCAGTTTAGCAGCGAATAATTCACCCCTCCACTTT.

This clonotype was picked up many times. The genes are TRBV5-1 and TRBJ2-7; D remains ambiguous. The V end was cut by 0 bases, the J end by 3 bases, with 4 bases between. The CDR3 is made up of 12 amino acids. Germline V gene lookup returns CDR1 SGHRS and CDR2 YFSETQ. The CDR3 bases are TGCGCCAGCAGCTTGGGACACTACGAGCAGTACTTC. Residues: CASSLGHYEQYF.